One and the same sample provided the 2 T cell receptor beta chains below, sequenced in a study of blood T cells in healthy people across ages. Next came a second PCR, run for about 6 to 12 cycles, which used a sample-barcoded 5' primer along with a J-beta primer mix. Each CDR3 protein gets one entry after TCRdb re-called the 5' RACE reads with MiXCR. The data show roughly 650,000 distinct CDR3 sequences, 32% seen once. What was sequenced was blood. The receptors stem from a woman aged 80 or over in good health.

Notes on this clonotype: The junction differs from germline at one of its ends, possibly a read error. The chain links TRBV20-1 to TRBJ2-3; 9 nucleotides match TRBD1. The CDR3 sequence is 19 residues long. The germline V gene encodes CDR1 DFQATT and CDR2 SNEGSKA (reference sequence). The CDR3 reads CSARSMGTGKVSSTDTRYF. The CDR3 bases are TGCAGTGCTAGGTCGATGGGGACAGGGAAAGTTTCTAGCACAGATACGCGGTATTTT.

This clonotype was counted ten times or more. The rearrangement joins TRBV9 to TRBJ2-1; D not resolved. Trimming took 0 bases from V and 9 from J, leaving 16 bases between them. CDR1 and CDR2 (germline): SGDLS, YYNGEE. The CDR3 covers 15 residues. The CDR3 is CASSVGLGGSTEQFF. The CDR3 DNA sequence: TGTGCCAGCAGCGTAGGGTTAGGTGGTTCCACTGAGCAGTTCTTC.